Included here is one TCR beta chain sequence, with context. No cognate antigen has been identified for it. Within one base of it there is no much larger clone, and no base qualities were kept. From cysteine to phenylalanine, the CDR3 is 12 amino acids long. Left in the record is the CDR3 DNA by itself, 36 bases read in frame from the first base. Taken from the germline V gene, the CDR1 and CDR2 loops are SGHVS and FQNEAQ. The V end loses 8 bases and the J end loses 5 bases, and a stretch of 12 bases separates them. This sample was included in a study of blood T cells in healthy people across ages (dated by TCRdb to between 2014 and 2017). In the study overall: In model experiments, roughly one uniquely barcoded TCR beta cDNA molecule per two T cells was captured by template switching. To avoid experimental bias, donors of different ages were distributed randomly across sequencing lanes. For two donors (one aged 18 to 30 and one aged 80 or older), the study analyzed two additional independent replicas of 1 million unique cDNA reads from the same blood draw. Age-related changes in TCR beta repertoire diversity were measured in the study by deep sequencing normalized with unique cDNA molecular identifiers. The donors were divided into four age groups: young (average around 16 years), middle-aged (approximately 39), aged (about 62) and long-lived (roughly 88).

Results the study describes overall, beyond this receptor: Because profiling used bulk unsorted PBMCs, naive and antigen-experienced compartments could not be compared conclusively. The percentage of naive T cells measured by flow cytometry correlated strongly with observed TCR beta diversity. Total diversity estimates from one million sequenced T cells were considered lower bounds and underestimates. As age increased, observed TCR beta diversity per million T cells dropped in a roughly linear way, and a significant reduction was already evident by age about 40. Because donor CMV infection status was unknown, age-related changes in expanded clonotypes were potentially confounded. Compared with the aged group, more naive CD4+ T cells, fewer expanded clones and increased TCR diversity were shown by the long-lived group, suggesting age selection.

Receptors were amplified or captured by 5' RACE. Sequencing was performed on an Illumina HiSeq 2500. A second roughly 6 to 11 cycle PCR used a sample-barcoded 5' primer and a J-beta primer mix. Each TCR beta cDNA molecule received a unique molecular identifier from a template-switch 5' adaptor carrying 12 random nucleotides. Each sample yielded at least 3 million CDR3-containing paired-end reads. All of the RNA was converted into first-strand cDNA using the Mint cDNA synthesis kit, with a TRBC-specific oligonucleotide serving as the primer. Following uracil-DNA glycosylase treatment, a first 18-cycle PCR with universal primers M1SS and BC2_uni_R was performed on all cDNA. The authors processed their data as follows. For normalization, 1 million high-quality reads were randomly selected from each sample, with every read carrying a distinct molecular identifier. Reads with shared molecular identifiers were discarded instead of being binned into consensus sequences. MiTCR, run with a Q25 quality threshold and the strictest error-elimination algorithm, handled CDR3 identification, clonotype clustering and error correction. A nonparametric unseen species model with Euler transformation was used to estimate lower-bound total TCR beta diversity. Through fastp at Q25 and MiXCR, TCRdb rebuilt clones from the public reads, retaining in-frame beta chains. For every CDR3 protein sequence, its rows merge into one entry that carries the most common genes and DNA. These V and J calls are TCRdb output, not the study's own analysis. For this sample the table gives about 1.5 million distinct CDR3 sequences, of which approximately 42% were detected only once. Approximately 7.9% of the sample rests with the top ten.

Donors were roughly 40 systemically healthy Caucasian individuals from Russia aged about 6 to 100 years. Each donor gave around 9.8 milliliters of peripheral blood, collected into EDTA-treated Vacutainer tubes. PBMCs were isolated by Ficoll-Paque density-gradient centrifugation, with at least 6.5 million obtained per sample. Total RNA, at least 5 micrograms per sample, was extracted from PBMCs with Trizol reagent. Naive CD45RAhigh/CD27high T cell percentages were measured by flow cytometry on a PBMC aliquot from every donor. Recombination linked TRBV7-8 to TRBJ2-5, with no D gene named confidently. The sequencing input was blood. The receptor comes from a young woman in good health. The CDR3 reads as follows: CASLEQTETQYF. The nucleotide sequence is TGTGCCAGCCTCGAACAGACGGAGACCCAGTACTTC.